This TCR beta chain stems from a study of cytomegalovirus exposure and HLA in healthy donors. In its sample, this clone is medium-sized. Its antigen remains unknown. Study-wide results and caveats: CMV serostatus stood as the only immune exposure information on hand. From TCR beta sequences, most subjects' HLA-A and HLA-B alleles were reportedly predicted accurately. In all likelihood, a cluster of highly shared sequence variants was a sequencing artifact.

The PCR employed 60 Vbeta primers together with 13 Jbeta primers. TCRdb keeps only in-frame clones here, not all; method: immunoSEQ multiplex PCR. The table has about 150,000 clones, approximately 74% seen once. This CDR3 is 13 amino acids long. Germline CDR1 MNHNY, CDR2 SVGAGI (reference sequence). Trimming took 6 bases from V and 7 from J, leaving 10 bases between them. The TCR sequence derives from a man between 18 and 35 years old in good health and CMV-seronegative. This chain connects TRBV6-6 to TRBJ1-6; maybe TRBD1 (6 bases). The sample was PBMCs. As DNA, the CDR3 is TGTGCCAGCAGCCGGACAGAGAATTCACCCCTCCACTTT. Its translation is CASSRTENSPLHF.